Below are 21 T cell receptor beta chains sequenced from a single sample in a study of blood T cell repertoires in COVID-19. Repertoires were generated with immunoSEQ multiplex PCR, while TCRdb's copy carries only in-frame clones and drops some. The sample lists 200,000 to 250,000 clones, about nine tenths occurring once. The material sequenced was peripheral blood. These receptors were obtained from a man between 45 and 60 years old with acute or convalescent COVID-19.

The table lists this clone with a count of one. This chain links TRBV19 with TRBJ1-2, with 7 bases that match TRBD1. CDR1 and CDR2 from the germline V gene are LNHDA and SQIVND (reference sequence). The V and J ends lost 6 bases and 2 bases, in that order; junction bases with no gene match: 12. The CDR3 extends over 16 amino acids. CDR3 residues: CASSPQTGDPNYGYTF. CDR3 bases: TGTGCCAGTAGCCCTCAAACAGGGGATCCAAACTATGGCTACACCTTC.

The chain is built from TRBV5-6 and TRBJ1-3; possibly TRBD1 for D (5 bases). The CDR3 loop spans 16 amino acids. Looked up from germline, CDR1 is SGHDT and CDR2 is YYEEEE. V lost 0 bases and J lost 0, with 10 bases in between. The CDR3 protein is CASSLVGRDSGNTIYF. CDR3 coding DNA: TGTGCCAGCAGCTTGGTCGGCAGGGACTCTGGAAACACCATATATTTT.

The CDR3 DNA follows: TGTGCCAGCAGGTGGACAGGGGAAGAGCCCCAGCATTTT. Encoded protein: CASRWTGEEPQHF. The chain is built from TRBV2 and TRBJ1-5, with 9 bases that match TRBD1. The CDR3 is 13 amino acids. CDR1 is SNHLY and CDR2 is FYNNEI in the germline V gene. V was pared by 6 bases and J by 8 bases, with 5 bases of the junction left unmatched.

The chain links TRBV6-5 to TRBJ2-5; 8 nucleotides match TRBD1. The CDR3 is made up of 15 amino acids. V lost 6 bases and J lost 3; bases outside the gene matches: 9. The germline gives CDR1 MNHEY, CDR2 SVGAGI. CDR3 loop: CASRTPGTGKETQYF. The CDR3 bases are TGTGCCAGCAGGACCCCCGGGACAGGCAAAGAGACCCAGTACTTC.

The genes are TRBV11-2 and TRBJ2-3; 14 nucleotides match TRBD2. J lost 4 bases, V lost 5 bases, and 8 bases had no gene match. Per germline, CDR1 SGHAT and CDR2 FQNNGV. The CDR3 spans 17 residues. For the CDR3, the DNA is TGTGCCAGCAGCCGTCAACCGGGACTAGCGGGGGCAGATACGCAGTATTTT. Its protein product is CASSRQPGLAGADTQYF.

The chain combines TRBV3-1 (or the pseudogene TRBV3-2) with TRBJ2-3, with 10 positions matching TRBD2. Germline values: CDR1 LGHDT, CDR2 YNNKEL (reference sequence). The ends lost 4 bases at V and 3 bases at J; junction bases unmatched: 16. The CDR3 contains 19 residues. The CDR3 bases are TGTGCCAGCAGCCCGCCGAGCCAGACTAGCGGGCTAACGACAGATACGCAGTATTTT. As protein: CASSPPSQTSGLTTDTQYF.

This clone was detected only a few times. V is TRBV21-1 and J is TRBJ2-5; TRBD2 is the table's D call and was not checked against the DNA. TRBV21-1 is a documented pseudogene. This CDR3 has 21 residues. The CDR3, as DNA: TGTGCCAGCAGCGGGGGGACTAGCGGGGCCACCTCCCCCCCGATTGGTGTGACCCAGTACTTC. Translated, it gives CASSGGTSGATSPPIGVTQYF.

The CDR3 DNA is TGTGCCAGCAGCCAGGGGGATGCAGGGGACTTCCGAGGAGCTTTCTTT. It yields the protein CASSQGDAGDFRGAFF. The rearrangement uses TRBV5-6 and TRBJ1-1; TRBD1 agrees at 7 bases. In germline, CDR1 is SGHDT, CDR2 YYEEEE. This CDR3 contains 16 residues. V was clipped by 4 bases and J by 10 bases; unmatched bases: 19.

The chain is built from TRBV5-1 and TRBJ2-5; TRBD1 agrees at 9 bases. The CDR3 loop spans 14 amino acids. Germline CDR1 is SGHRS and CDR2 is YFSETQ. V gave up 0 bases and J gave up 4 bases; unmatched junction bases: 1. CDR3 DNA sequence: TGCGCCAGCAGCTTGGCGGGACAGGGAGAGACCCAGTACTTC. It encodes CASSLAGQGETQYF.

Details on this clone: One end of the junction is discordant with germline, which a read error may explain. This specimen includes other DNA sequences encoding the same CDR3. The chain carries TRBV12-5 and TRBJ2-7; a possible D gene is TRBD1 (7 bases). Germline-derived CDR1 and CDR2 are LGHNT and FRNRAP. The CDR3 runs 14 residues. This CDR3 reads CASGLVWQGGEQYF. CDR3 sequence (DNA): TGTGCTAGCGGTTTGGTTTGGCAGGGGGGCGAGCAGTACTTC.

A few counts support this clone. The gene calls are TRBV18 and TRBJ2-7, with D perhaps matching TRBD2 (6 bases). The CDR3 is made up of 14 amino acids. The germline V and J ends were trimmed by 6 bases and 1 base, with 13 bases remaining between them. CDR1 and CDR2 (germline): KGHSH, LQKENI. CDR3 sequence (DNA): TGTGCCAGCTCCGCGAAACTAGCTTCCTACGAGCAGTACTTC. Translating gives CASSAKLASYEQYF.

The rearrangement joins TRBV6-5 to TRBJ1-6; 8 nucleotides align to TRBD1. The germline CDR1 and CDR2 sequences are MNHEY and SVGAGI. The CDR3 is made up of 14 amino acids. The V segment lost 7 bases and the J segment 8 bases; nucleotides outside the gene matches: 7. The CDR3 loop reads CASIRQGFYSPLHF. Written as DNA, the CDR3 is TGTGCCAGCATCCGACAGGGGTTCTATTCACCCCTCCACTTT.

This clone is a singleton in its sample. The rearrangement uses TRBV7-9 and TRBJ1-1, with unresolved D. V was pared by 4 bases and J by 0 bases, with 12 bases between. The CDR3 runs to 15 residues. The germline V gene encodes CDR1 SEHNR and CDR2 FQNEAQ (reference sequence). CDR3: CASSSPTDMNTEAFF. CDR3 sequence (DNA): TGTGCCAGCAGCTCACCAACTGACATGAACACTGAAGCTTTCTTT.

This chain connects TRBV5-5 to TRBJ2-7; 8 bases agree with TRBD1. CDR1 is SGHKS and CDR2 is YYEKEE in the germline V gene (reference sequence). This CDR3 spans 16 amino acids. V shed 4 bases, J shed 3 bases, and the junction held 12 bases outside the gene matches. Here the CDR3 DNA reads TGTGCCAGCAGCCCGATTTGGGCAGGGGGCGTCTACGAGCAGTACTTC. It codes for CASSPIWAGGVYEQYF.

This chain connects TRBV5-8 to TRBJ2-5; 14 bases align to TRBD2. Germline CDR1 SGHTS, CDR2 YDEGEE. V trimming: 4 bases; J trimming: 7 bases; junction bases outside the gene matches: 18. This CDR3 is 19 amino acids long. The DNA for the CDR3 is TGTGCCAGCAGCCCTTGGACTAGCGGGGGGCCATCTAAAAGAGGGACCCAGTACTTC. This sequence encodes CASSPWTSGGPSKRGTQYF.

The gene calls are TRBV3-1 (or the pseudogene TRBV3-2) and TRBJ1-5; D remains ambiguous. The CDR3 covers 14 residues. The germline V gene encodes CDR1 LGHDT and CDR2 YNNKEL (reference sequence). V lost 3 bases, J lost 1 base, and 7 bases lay in between. CDR3 region: CASSQRQSNQPQHF. The DNA for the CDR3 is TGTGCCAGCAGCCAGAGGCAGAGCAATCAGCCCCAGCATTTT.

The chain joins TRBV27 to TRBJ2-3; D may be TRBD1 (6 bases). CDR1 MNHEY and CDR2 SMNVEV come from the germline V gene (reference sequence). V lost 5 bases to trimming and J lost 1 base, with 13 bases between them. The CDR3 is 15 residues long. The CDR3 coding sequence is TGTGCCAGCAGTAACCAGGGGCTCGGCACAGATACGCAGTATTTT. Residues: CASSNQGLGTDTQYF.

This chain joins TRBV30 and TRBJ2-7; a possible D gene is TRBD1 (7 bases). Germline-derived CDR1 and CDR2 are GTSNPN and SVGIG (reference sequence). The CDR3 sequence is 11 residues long. V lost 3 bases and J 13 bases, leaving 16 bases between the germline ends. The CDR3 spells CAWSFAGGPYF. CDR3 DNA sequence: TGTGCCTGGAGCTTCGCAGGGGGGCCCTACTTC.

With regard to this clone: At one of its ends the junction is not consistent with the germline gene, which may arise from a read error. The rearrangement joins TRBV5-4 to TRBJ2-7, with D tentatively TRBD2 (5 bases). The CDR3 runs to 15 residues. Germline-derived CDR1 and CDR2 are SGHNT and YYREEE (reference sequence). The CDR3 sequence: CASSPGLSPTYEQHF. The DNA of the CDR3 is TGTGCCAGCAGCCCCGGACTGAGCCCAACCTACGAGCAGCACTTC.

The chain joins TRBV5-6 to TRBJ1-5; possible D gene TRBD1, 6 bases. CDR3 length: 15 amino acids. Trimming shortened V by 4 bases and J by 0 bases, and 11 bases separated the two germline ends. Germline V CDR1 and CDR2: SGHDT, YYEEEE. CDR3 amino acids: CASSRRGASNQPQHF. As DNA, the CDR3 is TGTGCCAGCAGCCGGCGGGGGGCTAGCAATCAGCCCCAGCATTTT.

This clone came up a few times. This chain connects TRBV6-5 to TRBJ2-1, with TRBD1 matching over 9 bases. The CDR3 spans 12 residues. CDR1 MNHEY and CDR2 SVGAGI come from the germline V gene. V shed 10 bases and J 8 bases; nucleotides not matched to a gene: 6. The CDR3 reads CATRQGGDEQFF. CDR3 coding DNA: TGTGCCACTCGACAGGGGGGCGATGAGCAGTTCTTC.